This is a list of T cell receptor beta chains from one sample in a study of cytomegalovirus exposure and HLA in healthy donors. Some clones are missing from TCRdb's copy, which holds only in-frame ones; the method was immunoSEQ multiplex PCR. Here the sample spans around 150,000 clones, 80% being singletons. Sequencing was performed on PBMCs. All receptors derive from a man in his thirties or forties in good health and CMV-seronegative. Both conserved end residues are part of each CDR3. D genes are given only for firm matches. Only some rows state a clone size, as once, few, many or a class for expanded clones.

cdr3_length: 14; v_call: TRBV6-6; d_call: TRBD1; clone_size: .; cdr3_aa: CASSLGQINYEQYF
cdr3_length: 15; v_call: TRBV12-2; d_call: .; clone_size: .; cdr3_aa: CASRSTRTGVRGYTF
cdr3_length: 14; v_call: TRBV27; d_call: .; clone_size: .; cdr3_aa: CASSLGGAYQPQHF
cdr3_length: 13; v_call: TRBV6-1; d_call: .; clone_size: .; cdr3_aa: CASSAGLQETQYF
cdr3_length: 13; v_call: TRBV6-5; d_call: TRBD2; clone_size: .; cdr3_aa: CASSEREGGTQYF
cdr3_length: 14; v_call: TRBV6-5; d_call: .; clone_size: once; cdr3_aa: CATLVPGGTDTQYF
cdr3_length: 15; v_call: TRBV5-1; d_call: TRBD1; clone_size: once; cdr3_aa: CASSRGQENTDTQYF
cdr3_length: 15; v_call: TRBV5-1; d_call: TRBD1; clone_size: medium-sized; cdr3_aa: CASSLSGQGSYEQYF
cdr3_length: 15; v_call: TRBV5-1; d_call: .; clone_size: .; cdr3_aa: CASRPGTQGTYEQYF
cdr3_length: 17; v_call: TRBV30; d_call: .; clone_size: .; cdr3_aa: CAWSWDNPGLGSYEQYF
cdr3_length: 13; v_call: TRBV7-9; d_call: TRBD1; clone_size: .; cdr3_aa: CASSMDRVGEQFF
cdr3_length: 15; v_call: TRBV9; d_call: .; clone_size: .; cdr3_aa: CASSVDPSPGERQYF
cdr3_length: 14; v_call: TRBV27; d_call: .; clone_size: .; cdr3_aa: CASSLGLASNEQFF
cdr3_length: 15; v_call: TRBV5-4; d_call: TRBD1; clone_size: .; cdr3_aa: CASSGGQGSGYGYTF
cdr3_length: 15; v_call: TRBV6-6; d_call: TRBD2; clone_size: .; cdr3_aa: CASSYASGFDNEQFF
cdr3_length: 15; v_call: TRBV7-3; d_call: TRBD2; clone_size: .; cdr3_aa: CASSIAGAWTGELFF
cdr3_length: 13; v_call: TRBV27; d_call: .; clone_size: .; cdr3_aa: CASSLRVTYEQYF
cdr3_length: 13; v_call: TRBV2; d_call: TRBD1; clone_size: .; cdr3_aa: CASSRDRDQEQFF
cdr3_length: 15; v_call: TRBV7-9; d_call: .; clone_size: few; cdr3_aa: CASSRQGSVGGEQYF
cdr3_length: 14; v_call: TRBV6-4; d_call: .; clone_size: .; cdr3_aa: CATRLSISTDTQYF